The 22 T cell receptor beta chains presented below share a single source sample, sequenced in a study of CD8 T cells in ankylosing spondylitis (dated by TCRdb to about 2017). Study-wide conclusions, independent of this receptor: Blood from ankylosing spondylitis patients appeared to be characterized by a TCR beta motif composed of under ten highly homologous amino acid variants.

Library prep was done by 5' RACE. TCRdb shows the sequencer as Illumina HiSeq 2500. TCRdb redid the processing of the public reads, applying fastp at Q25 and MiXCR, and retained in-frame beta chains. Records with the same CDR3 protein are collapsed into one entry carrying the most frequent genes and DNA. This sample holds approximately 440,000 distinct CDR3 sequences; approximately 17% were observed only once. The ten top clones hold 0.95% to 1.1% of the sample. These receptors have no identified antigens. Sequencing was carried out using blood, either unsorted or a sorted T cell fraction (not recorded which). Receptor source: a male donor with ankylosing spondylitis.

This clonotype was found a few times. The V and J genes are TRBV5-1 and TRBJ2-3; 9 bases line up with TRBD2. Germline CDR1 is SGHRS and CDR2 is YFSETQ. With 0 bases clipped from V and 0 bases from J, the junction kept 2 bases outside the gene matches. The CDR3 has 16 amino acids. The CDR3 is CASSLDLAGSTDTQYF. CDR3 DNA: TGCGCCAGCAGCTTGGATCTAGCGGGGAGCACAGATACGCAGTATTTT.

The sample holds a few counts of this clonotype. This CDR3 is CATSAGGTGGSGNTIYF. CDR3 nucleotides: TGTGCCACCAGTGCCGGAGGGACAGGGGGCTCTGGAAACACCATATATTTT. The chain employs TRBV24-1 and TRBJ1-3; 11 nucleotides line up with TRBD1. This CDR3 region has 17 residues. Germline trimming cut 5 bases from V and 0 bases from J; bases unmatched to any gene: 5. CDR1 KGHDR and CDR2 SFDVKD come from the germline V gene.

This chain connects TRBV20-1 to TRBJ1-2, with 9 bases lining up with TRBD1. Per germline, CDR1 DFQATT and CDR2 SNEGSKA (reference sequence). V gave up 4 bases and J gave up 6 bases; unmatched junction bases: 6. The CDR3 loop spans 13 amino acids. The CDR3 region has the DNA TGCAGTGCTATACAGGGGGCGGGCGATGGCTACACCTTC. Its protein is CSAIQGAGDGYTF.

V usage is TRBV5-1 and J usage is TRBJ1-2, with a possible D match to TRBD1 (5 bases). The germline V gene encodes CDR1 SGHRS and CDR2 YFSETQ. The CDR3 consists of 14 residues. The germline V and J ends were trimmed by 0 bases and 4 bases, with 10 bases remaining between them. The DNA of the CDR3 is TGCGCCAGCAGCTTGGACCAGGGTCTCTATGGCTACACCTTC. Translated, it gives CASSLDQGLYGYTF. Drawing the rest from reference TRBV5-1 and TRBJ1-2, the complete variable domain is KAGVTQTPRYLIKTRGQQVTLSCSPISGHRSVSWYQQTPGQGLQFLFEYFSETQRNKGNFPGRFSGRQFSNSRSEMNVSTLELGDSALYLCASSLDQGLYGYTFGSGTRLTVV.

V gene TRBV13 combines with J gene TRBJ1-5; D is possibly TRBD1 (6 bases). CDR1 PRHDT and CDR2 FYEKMQ come from the germline V gene (reference sequence). With 5 bases removed from V and 6 bases from J, the gap between germline ends came to 20 bases. The CDR3 extends over 16 amino acids. The CDR3 sequence is CASSLSGGRRSQPQHF. The DNA for the CDR3 is TGTGCCAGCAGCCTAAGCGGGGGGCGCAGGAGTCAGCCCCAGCATTTT.

The rearrangement links TRBV20-1 to TRBJ1-2; 7 bases fit TRBD1. V was pared by 3 bases and J by 5 bases, with 12 bases of the junction left unmatched. This CDR3 has 15 amino acids. Germline loops: CDR1 DFQATT, CDR2 SNEGSKA (reference sequence). The CDR3 sequence is CSARGQGVSEYGYTF. CDR3 DNA: TGCAGTGCTAGGGGGCAGGGGGTTTCGGAGTATGGCTACACCTTC.

The sample holds a few counts of this clonotype. V and J are TRBV7-9 and TRBJ2-1; 7 nucleotides match TRBD1. This CDR3 has 14 amino acids. J gave up 10 bases and V 1 base, and 7 bases lay outside the gene matches. Germline CDR1 SEHNR, CDR2 FQNEAQ (reference sequence). CDR3 DNA sequence: TGTGCCAGCAGCTTAGTGTCCACGACAGGGGAGCAGTTCTTC. Its translation is CASSLVSTTGEQFF.

V gene TRBV15 combines with J gene TRBJ2-3; D is uncertain. Between the trimmed V and J ends, which lost 0 bases and 4 bases, there was a span of 20 bases. Germline CDR1 LNHNV, CDR2 YYDKDF (reference sequence). This CDR3 region has 18 residues. The CDR3 DNA reads TGTGCCACCAGCAGAGATCACCCAGCCGGAATCTCGGCAGATACGCAGTATTTT. Translating it yields CATSRDHPAGISADTQYF.

The rearrangement joins TRBV9 to TRBJ2-2, with D possibly being TRBD1 (5 bases). Germline CDR1 and CDR2: SGDLS and YYNGEE. The CDR3 spans 15 residues. V was shortened by 0 bases and J by 2 bases, with 8 bases between the two germline ends. CDR3 nucleotide sequence: TGTGCCAGCAGCGTAGTTCAGGGAAACACCGGGGAGCTGTTTTTT. Amino acid sequence: CASSVVQGNTGELFF. The whole variable domain, remainder taken from reference TRBV9 and TRBJ2-2, is DSGVTQTPKHLITATGQRVTLRCSPRSGDLSVYWYQQSLDQGLQFLIQYYNGEERAKGNILERFSAQQFPDLHSELNLSSLELGDSALYFCASSVVQGNTGELFFGEGSRLTVL.

This chain links TRBV7-2 with TRBJ2-2; tentative D call: TRBD1 (7 bases). The germline CDR1 and CDR2 sequences are SGHTA and FQGNSA. Deletions cut 2 bases from V and 1 base from J, with 11 bases between. The CDR3 loop spans 16 amino acids. Here the CDR3 DNA reads TGTGCCAGCAGCTTACAGGGGGGCCGGAACACCGGGGAGCTGTTTTTT. Amino acid sequence: CASSLQGGRNTGELFF.

The genes are TRBV3-1 and TRBJ2-7; D is perhaps TRBD1 or TRBD2 (5 bases each). V dropped 3 bases and J dropped 3 bases, with 15 bases sitting between them. CDR1 and CDR2 from the germline V gene are LGHDT and YNNKEL (reference sequence). The CDR3 sequence is 15 residues long. The CDR3 loop is CASSHLGRSLYEQYF. CDR3 coding DNA: TGTGCCAGCAGCCACCTGGGACGGTCGCTCTACGAGCAGTACTTC.

This chain joins TRBV5-1 and TRBJ2-3, with 13 bases fitting TRBD2. The germline V gene encodes CDR1 SGHRS and CDR2 YFSETQ. The CDR3 contains 16 residues. V lost 4 bases, J lost 3 bases, and 5 bases stayed unmatched. Here the CDR3 DNA reads TGCGCCAGCAGCGGGGGACTAGCGGGGATGACAGATACGCAGTATTTT. Its translation: CASSGGLAGMTDTQYF. Complete variable domain (other parts from reference TRBV5-1 and TRBJ2-3): KAGVTQTPRYLIKTRGQQVTLSCSPISGHRSVSWYQQTPGQGLQFLFEYFSETQRNKGNFPGRFSGRQFSNSRSEMNVSTLELGDSALYLCASSGGLAGMTDTQYFGPGTRLTVL.

The genes are TRBV20-1 and TRBJ2-4; possibly TRBD1 for D (6 bases). Germline values: CDR1 DFQATT, CDR2 SNEGSKA (reference sequence). There are 12 residues in the CDR3. The V and J ends lost 5 bases and 4 bases respectively, with 9 bases between them. In DNA, the CDR3 is TGCAGTGCTCCCGGACAGAAAAACATTCAGTACTTC. The encoded protein is CSAPGQKNIQYF.

This clonotype was recorded a few times. The V call is TRBV28, the J call TRBJ1-5; 10 bases map to TRBD1. The V and J ends lost 5 bases and 7 bases, in that order; junction bases with no gene match: 8. CDR3 size: 15 residues. CDR1 is MDHEN and CDR2 is SYDVKM in the germline V gene. The CDR3 region has the DNA TGTGCCAGCAGTCCCCCGACAGGGGGCAGGCAGCCCCAGCATTTT. Protein product: CASSPPTGGRQPQHF.

The rearrangement links TRBV3-1 to TRBJ2-1, with D possibly TRBD2 on 7 matching bases. Trimming removed 4 bases from V and 2 bases from J, with 18 bases in between. This CDR3 region has 17 residues. The germline V gene has CDR1 LGHDT and CDR2 YNNKEL (reference sequence). CDR3 in DNA: TGTGCCAGCAGCCGCGAGGGAGGGGGGCCCCCCTACAATGAGCAGTTCTTC. It translates to CASSREGGGPPYNEQFF.

The chain employs TRBV7-8 and TRBJ2-5; D is unresolved. The CDR3 sequence is 16 residues long. V dropped 6 bases and J dropped 1 base, with 18 bases sitting between them. The germline CDR1 and CDR2 sequences are SGHVS and FQNEAQ. DNA for the CDR3: TGTGCCAGCAGGACCACCTCCTTACCCCTCCAAGAGACCCAGTACTTC. Its protein is CASRTTSLPLQETQYF.

This clonotype was detected only a few times. V usage is TRBV7-6 and J usage is TRBJ2-7; unclear D gene. The germline V gene has CDR1 SGHVS and CDR2 FNYEAQ. Between the trimmed V and J ends, which lost 5 bases and 7 bases, there was a span of 15 bases. CDR3 size: 13 residues. CDR3 amino acids: CASSREIQGEQYF. Here the CDR3 DNA reads TGTGCCAGCAGCCGAGAGATCCAAGGGGAGCAGTACTTC.

The gene calls are TRBV10-3 and TRBJ2-6; 8 nucleotides line up with TRBD1. CDR1 and CDR2 from the germline V gene are ENHRY and SYGVKD. There are 17 residues in the CDR3. J lost 0 bases, V lost 6 bases, and 7 bases had no gene match. The CDR3 protein is CAIRAGTGNSGANVLTF. The DNA of the CDR3 is TGTGCCATCAGAGCCGGGACAGGCAACTCTGGGGCCAACGTCCTGACTTTC.

This clonotype has more than one count but fewer than ten. The chain joins TRBV7-9 to TRBJ1-3; D is ambiguous. There are 15 residues in the CDR3. Trimming shortened V by 5 bases and J by 0 bases, and 11 bases separated the two germline ends. Germline CDR1 reads SEHNR; CDR2 reads FQNEAQ (reference sequence). CDR3 amino acids: CASSLGDYSGNTIYF. CDR3 DNA: TGTGCCAGCAGCCTAGGCGACTACTCTGGAAACACCATATATTTT. Variable domain in full (rest from reference TRBV7-9 and TRBJ1-3): DTGVSQNPRHKITKRGQNVTFRCDPISEHNRLYWYRQTLGQGPEFLTYFQNEAQLEKSRLLSDRFSAERPKGSFSTLEIQRTEQGDSAMYLCASSLGDYSGNTIYFGEGSWLTVV.

This clonotype came up many times. The rearrangement joins TRBV12-3 or TRBV12-4 to TRBJ2-4; no firm D call. The CDR3 extends over 13 amino acids. V dropped 6 bases and J dropped 10 bases, with 16 bases sitting between them. The CDR3 DNA reads as TGTGCCAGCAGCGCCTCATGGAATGCAATTCAGTACTTC. Encoded protein: CASSASWNAIQYF.

This clonotype was counted a few times. The chain uses TRBV15 and TRBJ2-4, with 9 positions matching TRBD1. The CDR3 sequence is 16 residues long. Trimming took 3 bases from V and 3 from J; bases not matched to a gene: 6. Germline V gene data show CDR1 as LNHNV and CDR2 as YYDKDF (reference sequence). CDR3 coding DNA: TGTGCCACCAGCAGGGACAGGGGACTCGGCAAAAACATTCAGTACTTC. Translated: CATSRDRGLGKNIQYF.

The chain recombines TRBV28 with TRBJ1-6, with TRBD1 matching over 7 bases. CDR1 is MDHEN, CDR2 SYDVKM, per germline. The CDR3 loop spans 17 amino acids. The V gene end was trimmed by 4 bases and the J gene end by 6 bases; junction bases not matched to a gene: 12. The CDR3 loop is CASSSQDRSGFNSPLHF. CDR3 sequence (DNA): TGTGCCAGCAGTTCCCAGGACAGGTCGGGGTTTAATTCACCCCTCCACTTT.